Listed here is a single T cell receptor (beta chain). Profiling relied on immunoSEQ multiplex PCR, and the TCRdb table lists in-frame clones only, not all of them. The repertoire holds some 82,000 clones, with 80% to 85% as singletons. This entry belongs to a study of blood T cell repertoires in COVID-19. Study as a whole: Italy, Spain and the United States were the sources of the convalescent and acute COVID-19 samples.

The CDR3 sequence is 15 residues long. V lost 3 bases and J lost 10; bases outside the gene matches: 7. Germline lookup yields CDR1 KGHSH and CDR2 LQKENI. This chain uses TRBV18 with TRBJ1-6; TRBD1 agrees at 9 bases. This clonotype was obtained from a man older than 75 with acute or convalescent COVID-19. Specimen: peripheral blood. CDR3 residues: CASSPGQGELSPLHF. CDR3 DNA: TGTGCCAGCTCACCGGGACAGGGAGAACTCTCACCCCTCCACTTT.